The 19 T cell receptor beta chains below all came from one sample that was sequenced in a study of tissue T cells after allogeneic stem cell transplantation. Only in-frame clones appear in the TCRdb table, and some are missing; sequencing was by immunoSEQ multiplex PCR. The repertoire holds 20,000 to 25,000 clones, about 73% seen once, with roughly 8% in the top ten. The material sequenced was tissue from the ileum, taken at autopsy. These receptors were taken from a female donor aged 60 or older with lung cancer.

CDR3 in amino acids: CASRLSGNQPQHF. The CDR3 nucleotides are TGTGCCAGTAGGCTATCGGGCAATCAGCCCCAGCATTTT. The rearrangement joins TRBV12-3 or TRBV12-4 to TRBJ1-5; D not certain. V was cut by 9 bases and J by 2 bases, with 11 bases left in between. CDR3 length: 13 amino acids.

The chain uses TRBV7-2 and TRBJ2-1; 9 bases line up with TRBD2. This CDR3 is built from 15 residues. Germline CDR1 reads SGHTA; CDR2 reads FQGNSA. J lost 5 bases, V lost 4 bases, and 6 bases had no gene match. The CDR3 nucleotides are TGTGCCAGCAGCTACGGGACTAGCCTTGACAATGAGCAGTTCTTC. Protein: CASSYGTSLDNEQFF.

The rearrangement uses TRBV7-2 and TRBJ2-1, with D possibly TRBD2 on 6 matching bases. Per germline, CDR1 SGHTA and CDR2 FQGNSA. Trimming left V 4 bases short and J 0 bases short, with 10 bases between. The CDR3 has 15 residues. CDR3 nucleotides: TGTGCCAGCAGCTATCTAGCGAGCTCCTACAATGAGCAGTTCTTC. Its translation is CASSYLASSYNEQFF.

The chain recombines TRBV18 with TRBJ2-3, with 13 bases aligning to TRBD2. After removal of 5 bases from V and 2 bases from J, the junction contained 4 bases not matched to a gene. This CDR3 has 16 residues. The germline gives CDR1 KGHSH, CDR2 LQKENI. The CDR3, as DNA: TGTGCCAGCTCAGAGACTAGCGGGAGGTTCACAGATACGCAGTATTTT. It is translated as CASSETSGRFTDTQYF. The variable domain in full, completed from reference TRBV18 and TRBJ2-3, reads NAGVMQNPRHLVRRRGQEARLRCSPMKGHSHVYWYRQLPEEGLKFMVYLQKENIIDESGMPKERFSAEFPKEGPSILRIQQVVRGDSAAYFCASSETSGRFTDTQYFGPGTRLTVL.

This clone was detected a few times. The chain carries TRBV5-6 and TRBJ2-1, with 10 bases matching TRBD2. CDR1 is SGHDT, CDR2 YYEEEE, per germline. This CDR3 has 13 residues. Unmatched junction bases numbered 6, after V lost 5 bases and J lost 10 bases. CDR3 nucleotide sequence: TGTGCCAGCAGAATATCGGGACTAGCGGAGCAGTTCTTC. Protein: CASRISGLAEQFF. Full variable domain (missing parts from reference TRBV5-6 and TRBJ2-1): DAGVTQSPTHLIKTRGQQVTLRCSPKSGHDTVSWYQQALGQGPQFIFQYYEEEERQRGNFPDRFSGHQFPNYSSELNVNALLLGDSALYLCASRISGLAEQFFGPGTRLTVL.

The rearrangement uses TRBV12-3 or TRBV12-4 and TRBJ2-5; a possible D gene is TRBD1 (5 bases). The CDR3 spans 13 residues. V gave up 7 bases and J gave up 3 bases, with 12 bases separating them. This CDR3 reads CASTDDREETQYF. The CDR3, as DNA: TGTGCCAGCACCGACGACAGAGAAGAGACCCAGTACTTC.

This clone was picked up one time. Here the CDR3 reads CASSLDQRYEQYF. The CDR3 bases are TGCGCCAGCAGCCTCGACCAGCGATACGAGCAGTACTTC. The gene calls are TRBV4-3 and TRBJ2-7; no reliable D call. The CDR3 totals 13 residues. Germline CDR1 and CDR2: LGHNA and YSLEER. The germline V and J ends were trimmed by 4 bases and 4 bases, with 11 bases remaining between them.

The rearrangement links TRBV23-1 to TRBJ2-5, with D hard to call. TRBV23-1 is labeled an ORF, and its function is uncertain. The V gene lost 7 bases and the J gene lost 7 bases, with 16 bases spanning the gap. This CDR3 contains 13 residues. The CDR3: CASMVSTRGTQYF. CDR3 sequence (DNA): TGCGCCAGCATGGTTTCTACAAGAGGGACCCAGTACTTC.

This rearrangement joins TRBV19 to TRBJ1-5, with D possibly being TRBD1 (5 bases). CDR1 LNHDA and CDR2 SQIVND come from the germline V gene (reference sequence). V shed 4 bases and J shed 4 bases, with 11 bases lying between them. The CDR3 length is 14 residues. The CDR3 DNA reads TGTGCCAGTAGTAACCAGGGCCGAAATCAGCCCCAGCATTTT. Residues: CASSNQGRNQPQHF. Variable domain in full (rest from reference TRBV19 and TRBJ1-5): DGGITQSPKYLFRKEGQNVTLSCEQNLNHDAMYWYRQDPGQGLRLIYYSQIVNDFQKGDIAEGYSVSREKKESFPLTVTSAQKNPTAFYLCASSNQGRNQPQHFGDGTRLSIL.

This chain connects TRBV3-1 (or the pseudogene TRBV3-2) to TRBJ2-7; D uncertain. CDR1 LGHDT and CDR2 YNNKEL come from the germline V gene (reference sequence). V was pared by 4 bases and J by 0 bases, with 7 bases between. CDR3 length: 13 amino acids. In nucleotides, the CDR3 is TGTGCCAGCAGCCGTGGAGTCTCCTACGAGCAGTACTTC. Protein sequence: CASSRGVSYEQYF.

This clone occurred a few times. The genes are TRBV15 and TRBJ1-2, with TRBD1 as a possible D gene (5 bases). The germline gives CDR1 LNHNV, CDR2 YYDKDF (reference sequence). The CDR3 has 16 residues. With 3 bases removed from V and 4 bases from J, the gap between germline ends came to 18 bases. The CDR3 reads CATSSRQGPRGYGYTF. The CDR3 bases are TGTGCCACCAGCAGTCGCCAGGGCCCACGAGGCTATGGCTACACCTTC.

V usage is TRBV3-1 (or the pseudogene TRBV3-2) and J usage is TRBJ1-2; 12 bases agree with TRBD1. With V trimmed by 8 bases and J by 7 bases, 8 bases remained unmatched. Germline lookup yields CDR1 LGHDT and CDR2 YNNKEL (reference sequence). The CDR3 is 14 residues long. The CDR3 DNA sequence: TGTGCCAGCGGCGGGACAGGGGGCGAAGGTGGCTACACCTTC. It is translated as CASGGTGGEGGYTF.

The rearrangement uses TRBV15 and TRBJ2-7; the D is unclear. V was pared by 5 bases and J by 9 bases, with 17 bases between. The germline gives CDR1 LNHNV, CDR2 YYDKDF (reference sequence). The CDR3 length is 13 residues. CDR3 protein: CATSSQRAVGQYF. CDR3 DNA sequence: TGTGCCACCAGCTCCCAAAGGGCAGTAGGGCAGTACTTC.

This CDR3 is CASSVGDGNTEAFF. The CDR3 nucleotides read TGCGCCAGCAGCGTCGGCGACGGGAACACTGAAGCTTTCTTT. The gene calls are TRBV5-1 and TRBJ1-1; no reliable D call. Trimming pared 4 bases from V and 1 base from J, leaving 11 bases between. In germline, CDR1 is SGHRS, CDR2 YFSETQ. The CDR3 contains 14 residues.

CDR3 protein: CASTFVGGAAFF. DNA for the CDR3: TGTGCCAGCACCTTCGTGGGGGGCGCGGCTTTCTTT. The gene calls are TRBV5-8 and TRBJ1-1; possible D gene TRBD1, 6 bases. Germline CDR1 SGHTS, CDR2 YDEGEE. CDR3 length: 12 amino acids. With 6 bases removed from V and 11 bases from J, the gap between germline ends came to 17 bases.

This sequence joins TRBV6-5 and TRBJ1-3, with 8 bases that match TRBD1. Losses at the gene ends were 6 bases for V and 3 bases for J; bases not matched to a gene: 7. CDR3 length equals 15 residues. CDR1 and CDR2 from the germline V gene are MNHEY and SVGAGI. The CDR3 spells CASSRGQGRGNTIYF. CDR3 coding DNA: TGTGCCAGCAGCCGCGGACAGGGCCGTGGAAACACCATATATTTT.

V and J are TRBV19 and TRBJ2-2; 11 nucleotides line up with TRBD2. The CDR3 extends over 14 amino acids. J was trimmed by 5 bases and V by 6 bases; bases with no gene match: 2. From germline, CDR1 is LNHDA and CDR2 SQIVND (reference sequence). CDR3: CASRPSGRTGELFF. Here the CDR3 DNA reads TGTGCCAGTAGACCTAGCGGGAGGACCGGGGAGCTGTTTTTT.

The rearrangement uses TRBV7-2 and TRBJ2-2; TRBD1 aligns across 8 bases. Germline V gene data show CDR1 as SGHTA and CDR2 as FQGNSA. V lost 5 bases, J lost 7 bases, and 9 bases stayed unmatched. This CDR3 has 15 amino acids. This chain's CDR3 is CASSRGRGQNGELFF. DNA for the CDR3: TGTGCCAGCAGCCGGGGCAGGGGGCAAAACGGGGAGCTGTTTTTT.

V is TRBV18 and J is TRBJ1-5; no reliable D call. The CDR3 runs to 14 residues. CDR1 and CDR2 from the germline V gene are KGHSH and LQKENI. V dropped 1 base and J dropped 4 bases, with 8 bases sitting between them. The CDR3 region has the DNA TGTGCCAGCTCACCACACAACTTTAATCAGCCCCAGCATTTT. It translates to CASSPHNFNQPQHF.